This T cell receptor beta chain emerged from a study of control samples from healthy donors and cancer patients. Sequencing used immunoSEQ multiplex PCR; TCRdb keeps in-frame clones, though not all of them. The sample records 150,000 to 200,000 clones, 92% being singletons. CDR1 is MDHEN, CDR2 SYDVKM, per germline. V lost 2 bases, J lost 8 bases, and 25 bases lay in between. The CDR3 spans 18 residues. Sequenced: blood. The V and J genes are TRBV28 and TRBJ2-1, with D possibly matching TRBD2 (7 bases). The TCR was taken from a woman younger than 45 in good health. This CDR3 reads CASSLSLDLGAGEDEQFF. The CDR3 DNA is TGTGCCAGCAGTTTAAGCTTAGACTTGGGGGCGGGAGAGGATGAGCAGTTCTTC. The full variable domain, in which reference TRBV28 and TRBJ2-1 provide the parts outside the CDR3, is DVKVTQSSRYLVKRTGEKVFLECVQDMDHENMFWYRQDPGLGLRLIYFSYDVKMKEKGDIPEGYSVSREKKERFSLILESASTNQTSMYLCASSLSLDLGAGEDEQFFGPGTRLTVL.